Described below is a single TCR beta chain sequence and its context. This record belongs to a study of tumour-infiltrating T cells in Burkitt lymphoma. Study-wide background: Productive clonality predicted overall and progression-free survival.

TCRdb keeps only in-frame clones here, not all; method: immunoSEQ multiplex PCR. The table includes some 13,000 clones, 65% to 90% detected once. Germline V gives CDR1 MGHDK, CDR2 SYGVNS. The V and J ends lost 6 bases and 1 base respectively, with 18 bases between them. This CDR3 is 16 amino acids long. Sequencing was carried out using tumor tissue. The gene calls are TRBV25-1 and TRBJ1-2; perhaps TRBD1 as D (6 bases). This clonotype originated in a human donor with diffuse large B-cell lymphoma. The CDR3 protein is CASRDDGGTHNYGYTF. The CDR3 coding sequence is TGTGCCAGCAGGGACGACGGAGGGACACATAACTATGGCTACACCTTC.